This T cell receptor beta chain stems from a study of T-cell reconstitution after alpha-beta-depleted transplantation in children. Trimming shortened V by 2 bases and J by 3 bases, and 9 bases separated the two germline ends. This CDR3 is built from 14 residues. The V gene's germline CDR1 is MNHEY and CDR2 SVGAGI. This clonotype was seen more than once but under ten times. Its antigen is as yet unknown. A library of TCRbeta sequences, prepared with unique molecular identifiers, was generated. TCRdb re-called the PCR reads with MiXCR, one entry per CDR3 protein. The data hold about 580,000 distinct CDR3 sequences, with more than 20% observed a single time. Study-level results: The main origin of T-cell counts and diversity one year after transplant was newly produced T cells. Reports say that about two months after transplant, the alpha-beta T cells came out of several hundred graft clones that had expanded.

This receptor was identified in a boy younger than two who had a stem cell transplant for acute myeloid leukemia, so the T cells may come from the graft donor. The material was PBMCs, mostly from graft donor cells, obtained 360 days after TCRalphabeta/CD19-depleted stem cell transplant. This chain uses TRBV6-5 with TRBJ2-3, with D maybe TRBD2 (5 bases). The CDR3 DNA is TGTGCCAGCAGTTACGTTCGGGAAACAGATACGCAGTATTTT. Protein product: CASSYVRETDTQYF.